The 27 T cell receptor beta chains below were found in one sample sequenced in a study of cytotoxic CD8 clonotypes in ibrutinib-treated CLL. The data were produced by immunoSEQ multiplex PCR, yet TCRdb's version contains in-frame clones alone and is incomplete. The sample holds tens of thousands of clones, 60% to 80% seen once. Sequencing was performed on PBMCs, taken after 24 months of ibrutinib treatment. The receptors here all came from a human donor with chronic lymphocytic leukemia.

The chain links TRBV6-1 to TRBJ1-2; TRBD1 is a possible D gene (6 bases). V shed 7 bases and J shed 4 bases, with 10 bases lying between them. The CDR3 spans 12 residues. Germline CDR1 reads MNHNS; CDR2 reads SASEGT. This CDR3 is CASNRGAYGYTF. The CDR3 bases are TGTGCCAGCAATAGGGGGGCCTATGGCTACACCTTC.

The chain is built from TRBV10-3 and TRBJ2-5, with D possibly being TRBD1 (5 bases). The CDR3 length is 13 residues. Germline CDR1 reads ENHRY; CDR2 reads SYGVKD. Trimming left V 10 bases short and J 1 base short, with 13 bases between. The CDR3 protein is CATKQEPQETQYF. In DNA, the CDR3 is TGTGCCACAAAACAGGAACCCCAAGAGACCCAGTACTTC.

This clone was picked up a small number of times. This CDR3 is CASNDRKNTEAFF. CDR3 nucleotide sequence: TGTGCCAGTAACGACAGAAAGAACACTGAAGCTTTCTTT. The rearrangement joins TRBV19 to TRBJ1-1; TRBD1 might be the D (5 bases). Germline values: CDR1 LNHDA, CDR2 SQIVND (reference sequence). There are 13 residues in the CDR3. V was pared by 7 bases and J by 1 base, with 10 bases between. The full variable domain, in which reference TRBV19 and TRBJ1-1 provide the parts outside the CDR3, is DGGITQSPKYLFRKEGQNVTLSCEQNLNHDAMYWYRQDPGQGLRLIYYSQIVNDFQKGDIAEGYSVSREKKESFPLTVTSAQKNPTAFYLCASNDRKNTEAFFGQGTRLTVV.

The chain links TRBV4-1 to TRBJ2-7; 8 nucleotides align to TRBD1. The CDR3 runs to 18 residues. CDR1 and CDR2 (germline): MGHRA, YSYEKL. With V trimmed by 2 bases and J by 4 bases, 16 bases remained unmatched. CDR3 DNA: TGCGCCAGCAGCCAACGCTTAACCTTCAGGGGGCAGGTGTACGAGCAGTACTTC. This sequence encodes CASSQRLTFRGQVYEQYF.

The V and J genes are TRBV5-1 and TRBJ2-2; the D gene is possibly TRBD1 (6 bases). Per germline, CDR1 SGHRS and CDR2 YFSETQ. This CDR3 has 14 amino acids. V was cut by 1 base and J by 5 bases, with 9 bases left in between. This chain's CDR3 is CASSLNTGTGELFF. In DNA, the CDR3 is TGCGCCAGCAGCTTGAACACAGGGACCGGGGAGCTGTTTTTT.

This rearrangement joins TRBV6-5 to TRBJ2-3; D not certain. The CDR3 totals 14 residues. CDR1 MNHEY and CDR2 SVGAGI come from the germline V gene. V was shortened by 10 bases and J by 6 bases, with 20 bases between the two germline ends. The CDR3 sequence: CATKLALAWDTQYF. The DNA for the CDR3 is TGTGCCACAAAACTCGCCCTGGCCTGGGATACGCAGTATTTT.

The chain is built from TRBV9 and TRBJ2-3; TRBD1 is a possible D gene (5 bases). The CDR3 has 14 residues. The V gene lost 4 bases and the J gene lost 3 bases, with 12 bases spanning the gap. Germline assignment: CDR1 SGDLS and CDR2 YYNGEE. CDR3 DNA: TGTGCCAGCAGCCCGGCAGGGTATACAGATACGCAGTATTTT. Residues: CASSPAGYTDTQYF.

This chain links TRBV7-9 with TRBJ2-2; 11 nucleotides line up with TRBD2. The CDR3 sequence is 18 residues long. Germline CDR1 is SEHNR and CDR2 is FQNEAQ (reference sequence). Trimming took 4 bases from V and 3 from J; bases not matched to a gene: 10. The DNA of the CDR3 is TGTGCCAGCAGCTCCAATCCAACTAGCGGGAGCTACACCGGGGAGCTGTTTTTT. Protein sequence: CASSSNPTSGSYTGELFF.

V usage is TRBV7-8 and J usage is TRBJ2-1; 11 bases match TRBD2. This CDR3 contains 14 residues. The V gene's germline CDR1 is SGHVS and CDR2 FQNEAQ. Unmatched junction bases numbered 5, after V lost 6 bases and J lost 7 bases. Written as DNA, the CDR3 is TGTGCCAGCAGACTAGCGGGAGTTCGGAATGAGCAGTTCTTC. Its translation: CASRLAGVRNEQFF.

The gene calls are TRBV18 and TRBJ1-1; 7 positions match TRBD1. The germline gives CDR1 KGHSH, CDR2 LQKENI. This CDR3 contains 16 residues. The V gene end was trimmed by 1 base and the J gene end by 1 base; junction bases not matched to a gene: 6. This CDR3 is CASSPRGTDQNTEAFF. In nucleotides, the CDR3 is TGTGCCAGCTCACCACGAGGGACAGATCAGAACACTGAAGCTTTCTTT.

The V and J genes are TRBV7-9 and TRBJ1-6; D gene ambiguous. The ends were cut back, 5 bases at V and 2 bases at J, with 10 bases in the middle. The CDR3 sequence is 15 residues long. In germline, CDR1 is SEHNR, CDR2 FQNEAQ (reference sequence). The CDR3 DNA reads TGTGCCAGCAGCCCCGCGGGGACCTATAATTCACCCCTCCACTTT. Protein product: CASSPAGTYNSPLHF.

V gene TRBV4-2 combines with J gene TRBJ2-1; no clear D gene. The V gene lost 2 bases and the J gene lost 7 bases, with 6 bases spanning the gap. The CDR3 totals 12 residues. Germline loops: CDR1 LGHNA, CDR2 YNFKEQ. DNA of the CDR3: TGTGCCAGCAGCCAACCGTGGAATGAGCAGTTCTTC. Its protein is CASSQPWNEQFF.

The CDR3 sequence: CARWDRVLNEQFF. CDR3 DNA sequence: TGTGCCAGATGGGACAGGGTTTTGAATGAGCAGTTCTTC. The chain recombines TRBV19 with TRBJ2-1; 9 nucleotides line up with TRBD1. This CDR3 is 13 amino acids long. Germline V CDR1 and CDR2: LNHDA, SQIVND (reference sequence). V trimming: 9 bases; J trimming: 7 bases; junction bases outside the gene matches: 7.

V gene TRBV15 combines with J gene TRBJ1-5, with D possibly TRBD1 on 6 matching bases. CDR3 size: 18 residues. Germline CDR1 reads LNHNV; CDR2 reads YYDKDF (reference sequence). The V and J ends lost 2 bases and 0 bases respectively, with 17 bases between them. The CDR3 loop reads CATSRPYDRPYSNQPQHF. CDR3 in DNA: TGTGCCACCAGCAGACCATATGACAGGCCCTATAGCAATCAGCCCCAGCATTTT. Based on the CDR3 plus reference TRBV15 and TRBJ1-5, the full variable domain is DAMVIQNPRYQVTQFGKPVTLSCSQTLNHNVMYWYQQKSSQAPKLLFHYYDKDFNNEADTPDNFQSRRPNTSFCFLDIRSPGLGDTAMYLCATSRPYDRPYSNQPQHFGDGTRLSIL.

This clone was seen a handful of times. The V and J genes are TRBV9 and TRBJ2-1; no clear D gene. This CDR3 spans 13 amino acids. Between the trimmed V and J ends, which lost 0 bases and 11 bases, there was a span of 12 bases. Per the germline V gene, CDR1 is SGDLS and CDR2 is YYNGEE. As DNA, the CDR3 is TGTGCCAGCAGCGTAGCTTTCCGGTCTAAGCAGTTCTTC. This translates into CASSVAFRSKQFF.

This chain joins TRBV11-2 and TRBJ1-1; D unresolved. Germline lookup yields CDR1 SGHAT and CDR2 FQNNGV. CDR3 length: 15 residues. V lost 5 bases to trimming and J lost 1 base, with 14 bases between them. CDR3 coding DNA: TGTGCCAGCAGCCCGGGTCGGGCGGCGAACACTGAAGCTTTCTTT. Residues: CASSPGRAANTEAFF. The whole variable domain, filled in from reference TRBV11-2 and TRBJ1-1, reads EAGVAQSPRYKIIEKRQSVAFWCNPISGHATLYWYQQILGQGPKLLIQFQNNGVVDDSQLPKDRFSAERLKGVDSTLKIQPAKLEDSAVYLCASSPGRAANTEAFFGQGTRLTVV.

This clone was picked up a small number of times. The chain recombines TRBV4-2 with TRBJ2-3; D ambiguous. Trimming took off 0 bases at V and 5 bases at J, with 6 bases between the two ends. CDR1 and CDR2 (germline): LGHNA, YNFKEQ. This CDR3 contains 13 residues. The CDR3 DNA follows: TGTGCCAGCAGCCAAGATCGCGGAGATACGCAGTATTTT. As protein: CASSQDRGDTQYF.

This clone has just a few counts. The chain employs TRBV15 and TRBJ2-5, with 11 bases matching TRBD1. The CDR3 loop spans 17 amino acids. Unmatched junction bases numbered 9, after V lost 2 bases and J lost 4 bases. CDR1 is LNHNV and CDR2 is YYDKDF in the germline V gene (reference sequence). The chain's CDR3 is CATSRTGQGAFRETQYF. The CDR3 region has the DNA TGTGCCACCAGCAGAACCGGACAGGGGGCTTTTAGAGAGACCCAGTACTTC.

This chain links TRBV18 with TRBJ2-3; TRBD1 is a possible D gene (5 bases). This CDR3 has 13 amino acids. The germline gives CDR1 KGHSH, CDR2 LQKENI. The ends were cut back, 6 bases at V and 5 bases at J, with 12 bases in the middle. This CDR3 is CASSRQIGDTQYF. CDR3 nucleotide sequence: TGTGCCAGCTCGAGACAGATTGGAGATACGCAGTATTTT.

CDR3: CASSLHAGTDTQYF. The CDR3 nucleotides are TGTGCCAGCAGTCTTCACGCCGGCACAGATACGCAGTATTTT. The chain combines TRBV7-9 with TRBJ2-3; D not certain. Germline values: CDR1 SEHNR, CDR2 FQNEAQ (reference sequence). Trimming removed 6 bases from V and 1 base from J, with 11 bases in between. CDR3 size: 14 residues. Full variable domain (outside the CDR3, taken from reference TRBV7-9 and TRBJ2-3): DTGVSQNPRHKITKRGQNVTFRCDPISEHNRLYWYRQTLGQGPEFLTYFQNEAQLEKSRLLSDRFSAERPKGSFSTLEIQRTEQGDSAMYLCASSLHAGTDTQYFGPGTRLTVL.

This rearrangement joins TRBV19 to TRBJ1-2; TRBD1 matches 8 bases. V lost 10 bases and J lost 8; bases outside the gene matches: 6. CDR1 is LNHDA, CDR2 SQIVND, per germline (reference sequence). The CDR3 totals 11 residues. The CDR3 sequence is CAIGQGFGYTF. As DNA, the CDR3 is TGTGCCATAGGACAGGGATTCGGCTACACCTTC.

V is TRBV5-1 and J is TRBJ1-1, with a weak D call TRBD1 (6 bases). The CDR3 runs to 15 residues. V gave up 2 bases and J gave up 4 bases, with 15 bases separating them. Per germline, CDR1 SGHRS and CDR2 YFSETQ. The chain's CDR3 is CASSFRGEGGTEAFF. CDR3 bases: TGCGCCAGCAGCTTCAGGGGAGAGGGGGGCACTGAAGCTTTCTTT.

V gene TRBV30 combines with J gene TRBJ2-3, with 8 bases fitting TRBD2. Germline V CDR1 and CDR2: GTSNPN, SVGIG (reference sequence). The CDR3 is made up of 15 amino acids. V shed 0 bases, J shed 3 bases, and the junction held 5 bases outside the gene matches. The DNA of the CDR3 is TGTGCCTGGAGTGTGCGGGGGGTAGTTACAGATACGCAGTATTTT. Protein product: CAWSVRGVVTDTQYF.

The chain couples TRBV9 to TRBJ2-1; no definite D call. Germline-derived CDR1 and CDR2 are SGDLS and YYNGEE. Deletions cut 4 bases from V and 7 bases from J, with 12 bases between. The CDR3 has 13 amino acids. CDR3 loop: CASSSPGLNEQFF. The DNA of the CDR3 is TGTGCCAGCAGCTCCCCGGGCCTTAATGAGCAGTTCTTC.

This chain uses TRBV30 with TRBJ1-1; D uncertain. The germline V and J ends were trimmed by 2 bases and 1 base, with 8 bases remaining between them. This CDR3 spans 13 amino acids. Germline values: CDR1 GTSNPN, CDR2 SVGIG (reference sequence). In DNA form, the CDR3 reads TGTGCCTGGAGTTTAGGGCAGAACACTGAAGCTTTCTTT. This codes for CAWSLGQNTEAFF.

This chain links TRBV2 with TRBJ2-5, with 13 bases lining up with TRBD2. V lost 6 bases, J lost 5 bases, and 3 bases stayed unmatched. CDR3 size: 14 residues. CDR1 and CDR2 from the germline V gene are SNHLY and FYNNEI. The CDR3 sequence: CASRPGLAGETQYF. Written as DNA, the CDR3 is TGTGCCAGCAGACCGGGACTAGCGGGGGAGACCCAGTACTTC.

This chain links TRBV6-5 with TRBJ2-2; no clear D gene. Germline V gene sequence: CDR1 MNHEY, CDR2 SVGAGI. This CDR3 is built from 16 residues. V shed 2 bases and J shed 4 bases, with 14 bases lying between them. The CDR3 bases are TGTGCCAGCAGTTACCTCCCACCGGCAACCACCGGGGAGCTGTTTTTT. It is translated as CASSYLPPATTGELFF.